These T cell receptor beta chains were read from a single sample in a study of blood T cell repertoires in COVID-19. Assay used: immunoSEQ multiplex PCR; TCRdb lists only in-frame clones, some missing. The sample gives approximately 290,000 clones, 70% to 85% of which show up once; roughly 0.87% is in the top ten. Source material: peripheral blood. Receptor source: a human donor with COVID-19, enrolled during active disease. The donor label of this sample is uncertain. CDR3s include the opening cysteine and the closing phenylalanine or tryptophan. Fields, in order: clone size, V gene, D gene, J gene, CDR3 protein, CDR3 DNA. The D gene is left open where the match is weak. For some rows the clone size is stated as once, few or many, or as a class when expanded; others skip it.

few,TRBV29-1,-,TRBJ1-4,CSVRGAGEKLFF,TGCAGCGTTCGGGGGGCTGGAGAAAAACTGTTTTTT
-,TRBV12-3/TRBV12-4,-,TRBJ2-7,CASSLDGREQYF,TGTGCCAGCAGTTTAGACGGGAGAGAGCAGTACTTC
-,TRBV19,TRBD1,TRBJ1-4,CASSTTGREKLFF,TGTGCCAGTAGTACGACAGGGAGGGAAAAACTGTTTTTT
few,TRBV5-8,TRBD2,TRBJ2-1,CASRRAGGPGEQFF,TGTGCCAGCAGAAGAGCGGGAGGGCCCGGTGAGCAGTTCTTC
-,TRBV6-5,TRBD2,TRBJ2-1,CASSRTSGINNEQFF,TGTGCCAGCAGTCGGACTAGCGGGATCAACAATGAGCAGTTCTTC
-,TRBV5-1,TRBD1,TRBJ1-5,CASSLMGQGGQPQHF,TGCGCCAGCAGCTTGATGGGACAGGGCGGACAGCCCCAGCATTTT
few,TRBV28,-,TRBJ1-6,CASSLPTGRDSPLHF,TGTGCCAGCAGTCTTCCCACAGGGAGGGATTCACCCCTCCACTTT
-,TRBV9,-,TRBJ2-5,CASSTDRGGETQYF,TGTGCCAGCAGCACCGACAGGGGAGGGGAGACCCAGTACTTC
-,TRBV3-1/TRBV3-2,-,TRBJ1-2,CASSQARGGETF,TGTGCCAGCAGCCAAGCCCGAGGTGGCGAGACCTTC
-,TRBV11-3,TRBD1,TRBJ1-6,CASSLGTGNSPLHF,TGTGCCAGCAGTCTTGGGACAGGGAATTCACCCCTCCACTTT
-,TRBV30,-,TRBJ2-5,CAWSVHGGPQETQYF,TGTGCCTGGAGTGTACATGGTGGGCCTCAAGAGACCCAGTACTTC
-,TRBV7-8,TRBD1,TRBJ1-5,CASSQRTGFGNQPQHF,TGTGCCAGCAGCCAGAGGACAGGGTTCGGCAATCAGCCCCAGCATTTT
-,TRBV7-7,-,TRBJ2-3,CASSLSYTDTQYF,TGTGCTAGCAGCTTAAGCTACACAGATACGCAGTATTTT